The present T cell receptor beta chain was sequenced within a study of blood T cell repertoires in COVID-19. Study-level background: Donors in the United States, Italy and Spain gave samples during acute or convalescent COVID-19. In each case, the material was cDNA or gDNA derived from T cells, B-cell-depleted T cells, or PBMCs.

As originally analysed: Amplification of reference gene primers provided the estimated nucleated cell counts. Produced via immunoSEQ multiplex PCR; TCRdb's table is partial and in-frame only. V, J and clone size reflect that table, while D and trimming were determined from the DNA. The table lists 230,000 or so clones, around 83% of them singletons. Trimming cost V 0 bases and J 4 bases, with 11 bases left between them. The V gene's germline CDR1 is SGHVS and CDR2 FNYEAQ. The CDR3 is made up of 15 amino acids. The sequenced sample was peripheral blood. The rearrangement links TRBV7-6 to TRBJ2-3; possibly TRBD1 for D (6 bases). The clonotype comes from a woman aged 40 to 50 who had recovered from COVID-19. CDR3 region: CASSLAGGGSDTQYF. CDR3 DNA: TGTGCCAGCAGCTTAGCTGGGGGCGGTTCAGATACGCAGTATTTT.